The clone carrying this T cell receptor (beta chain) turned up a few times. No antigen is known for it. The data belong to a study of cytomegalovirus exposure and HLA in healthy donors. Study-wide results and limits: Later findings reportedly placed an Asian-associated ancestry cluster below the 666-donor mean for N-insertions. Links to common viral pathogens appeared, in a later analysis, for several of the most significant clusters.

Amplification used 60 Vbeta primers and 13 Jbeta primers. The table came from immunoSEQ multiplex PCR; TCRdb's copy has only in-frame clones and leaves some out. The sample shows about 150,000 clones, 81% of them seen only once. V was clipped by 5 bases and J by 2 bases, with 10 bases between them. The germline CDR1 and CDR2 sequences are SGHTA and FQGNSA. CDR3 length: 14 amino acids. The chain recombines TRBV7-2 with TRBJ1-3; D not certain. The sample taken for sequencing was PBMCs. The sequence was obtained from a man aged 50-59 years in good health and CMV-seropositive. CDR3 sequence (DNA): TGTGCCAGCAGCCTGACGGGGACTGGAAACACCATATATTTT. It specifies CASSLTGTGNTIYF.